This T cell receptor beta chain originates from a study of human T cells and chemical hapten exposure. Study-wide results and caveats: Large CDR3 similarity clusters arose significantly more often from expanded TCRs than from controls.

In the case of this clonotype: Antigen specificity is unknown.

One entry per CDR3 protein, called by TCRdb with MiXCR from the RACE reads. The table lists 60,000 to 80,000 distinct CDR3 sequences, around 7% of them singletons, with over 1.5% in the top ten. This CDR3 is built from 15 residues. V was clipped by 4 bases and J by 4 bases; unmatched bases: 8. Germline CDR1 is LNHDA and CDR2 is SQIVND (reference sequence). Time point of the sample: pre-sensitization, week 0. Noted treatment: therapeutic diphenylcyclopropenone sensitization with weekly scalp DPC. The source was whole blood, collected in connection with sensitization to the hapten diphenylcyclopropenone (DPC). The chain couples TRBV19 to TRBJ1-2; 8 nucleotides agree with TRBD1. This TCR came from a woman in her 30s with alopecia areata. Some clones in this sample may be carry-over from other donors' samples. This chain's CDR3 is CASSTYIQGAYGYTF. CDR3 nucleotides: TGTGCCAGTAGTACCTACATCCAGGGGGCCTATGGCTACACCTTC. The entire variable domain, with the rest obtained from reference TRBV19 and TRBJ1-2, is as follows: DGGITQSPKYLFRKEGQNVTLSCEQNLNHDAMYWYRQDPGQGLRLIYYSQIVNDFQKGDIAEGYSVSREKKESFPLTVTSAQKNPTAFYLCASSTYIQGAYGYTFGSGTRLTVV.